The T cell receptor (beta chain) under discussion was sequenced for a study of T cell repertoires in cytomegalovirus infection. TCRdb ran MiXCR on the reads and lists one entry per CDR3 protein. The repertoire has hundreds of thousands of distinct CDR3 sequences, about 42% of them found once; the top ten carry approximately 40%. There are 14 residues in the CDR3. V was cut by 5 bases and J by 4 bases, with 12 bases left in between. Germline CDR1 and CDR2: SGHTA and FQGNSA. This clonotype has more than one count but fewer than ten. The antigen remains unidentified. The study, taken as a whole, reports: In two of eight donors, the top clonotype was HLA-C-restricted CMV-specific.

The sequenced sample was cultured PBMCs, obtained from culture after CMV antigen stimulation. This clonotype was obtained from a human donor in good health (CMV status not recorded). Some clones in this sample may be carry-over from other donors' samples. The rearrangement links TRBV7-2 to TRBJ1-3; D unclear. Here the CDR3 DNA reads TGTGCCAGCAGCCCTAGGGTCCGGGGAAACACCATATATTTT. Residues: CASSPRVRGNTIYF.